A selection of T cell receptor beta chains follows, all from one sample in a study of cytomegalovirus exposure and HLA in healthy donors. Measured with immunoSEQ multiplex PCR; TCRdb has only the in-frame clones, and not every one. Of over 150,000 clones in the sample, around 83% were seen once. Material for sequencing was PBMCs. The receptor set was obtained from a man between 50 and 59 years old in good health and CMV-seronegative. Both conserved end residues are part of each CDR3. D genes are given only for firm matches. Clone size is not always given. Where it is, it says once, few, many or a class for expanded clones.

CDR3aa	CDR3nt	abundance	j_gene	d_gene	v_gene
CSVDGRPTYGYTF	TGCAGCGTCGACGGGAGGCCGACCTATGGCTACACCTTC	NA	TRBJ1-2	NA	TRBV29-1
CASSTGTGGDRFGYTF	TGTGCCAGCAGCACCGGGACAGGGGGCGACCGCTTTGGCTACACCTTC	NA	TRBJ1-2	TRBD1	TRBV5-5
CASSSQRGPFTDTQYF	TGTGCCAGCAGCTCCCAGCGGGGACCCTTCACAGATACGCAGTATTTT	NA	TRBJ2-3	TRBD2	TRBV13
CARSLKGPLTEAFF	TGTGCCAGAAGCTTGAAGGGGCCTCTCACCGAAGCTTTCTTT	NA	TRBJ1-1	NA	TRBV5-3
CASTIGRGNTEAFF	TGTGCCAGCACCATCGGGAGAGGGAACACTGAAGCTTTCTTT	NA	TRBJ1-1	NA	TRBV2
CASGRGGTGNEKLFF	TGTGCCAGCGGTAGAGGTGGGACAGGGAATGAAAAACTGTTTTTT	NA	TRBJ1-4	TRBD1	TRBV6-5
CASSSYREASGEKLFF	TGTGCCAGTAGCTCGTACCGGGAGGCCTCCGGTGAAAAACTGTTTTTT	NA	TRBJ1-4	NA	TRBV19
CASSFGWTEYF	TGTGCCAGCAGCTTCGGTTGGACAGAGTACTTC	NA	TRBJ2-7	NA	TRBV7-9
CASSYKQGSGELFF	TGTGCCAGCAGCTACAAACAGGGCTCCGGGGAGCTGTTTTTT	NA	TRBJ2-2	NA	TRBV7-2
CASSQDMIAGSYEQYF	TGCGCCAGCAGCCAAGATATGATAGCGGGCTCCTACGAGCAGTACTTC	NA	TRBJ2-7	TRBD2	TRBV4-3
CASSITGSGANVLTF	TGTGCCAGTAGTATAACGGGCTCTGGGGCCAACGTCCTGACTTTC	NA	TRBJ2-6	NA	TRBV19
CASGLSGEETQYF	TGTGCTAGTGGTTTGTCAGGGGAGGAGACCCAGTACTTC	once	TRBJ2-5	NA	TRBV12-5
CSSSITGGNTEAFF	TGTTCCAGCAGCATAACAGGGGGCAACACTGAAGCTTTCTTT	NA	TRBJ1-1	TRBD1	TRBV7-9
CASSAGGSAYPARAPNEQFF	TGCGCCAGCAGCGCGGGAGGGTCCGCCTACCCAGCTAGGGCCCCCAATGAGCAGTTCTTC	NA	TRBJ2-1	TRBD2	TRBV5-1
CASSLGGGDEKLFF	TGCGCCAGCAGCCTCGGAGGCGGTGACGAAAAACTGTTTTTT	NA	TRBJ1-4	NA	TRBV5-1
CASSLRTEPVSSGELFF	TGCGCCAGCAGCTTGAGGACAGAGCCGGTTTCGAGCGGGGAGCTGTTTTTT	NA	TRBJ2-2	NA	TRBV5-1
CASSQDGLAAGELFF	TGCGCCAGCAGCCAAGATGGGCTAGCGGCCGGGGAGCTGTTTTTT	NA	TRBJ2-2	TRBD2	TRBV4-3
CAISGRTGYTGELFF	TGTGCCATCAGTGGACGGACAGGGTACACCGGGGAGCTGTTTTTT	NA	TRBJ2-2	TRBD1	TRBV10-3
CASTTAFNSPLHF	TGTGCCAGCACCACCGCGTTTAATTCACCCCTCCACTTT	NA	TRBJ1-6	NA	TRBV27
CASSPSGEGNTIYF	TGTGCCAGCAGCCCCTCGGGGGAGGGAAACACCATATATTTT	NA	TRBJ1-3	NA	TRBV6-6
CASSPGTSPDTQYF	TGTGCCAGCAGCCCCGGGACTAGCCCAGATACGCAGTATTTT	few	TRBJ2-3	TRBD2	TRBV7-9
CASSLPLAGRSYEQYF	TGTGCCAGCAGCCTACCCCTAGCGGGTCGCTCCTACGAGCAGTACTTC	NA	TRBJ2-7	TRBD2	TRBV28
CAWSYPDRGRWETQYF	TGTGCCTGGAGTTATCCGGACAGGGGGCGATGGGAGACCCAGTACTTC	few	TRBJ2-5	TRBD1	TRBV30
CASSSQGGSETQYF	TGTGCCAGCAGCTCACAGGGGGGGTCTGAGACCCAGTACTTC	NA	TRBJ2-5	NA	TRBV7-2
CASSVVSGGSADTQYF	TGTGCCAGCAGCGTAGTGTCAGGGGGCAGTGCAGATACGCAGTATTTT	NA	TRBJ2-3	TRBD1	TRBV9
CSVTTGTGGSYEQYF	TGCAGCGTAACCACCGGGACAGGGGGGTCCTACGAGCAGTACTTC	NA	TRBJ2-7	TRBD1	TRBV29-1
CTSSQEQAGGRGTQYF	TGCACCAGCAGCCAAGAACAAGCGGGGGGCCGCGGGACCCAGTACTTC	NA	TRBJ2-5	NA	TRBV1
CASSPNTGQGNGQFF	TGTGCCAGCAGCCCTAATACGGGACAGGGGAATGGGCAGTTCTTC	NA	TRBJ2-1	TRBD1	TRBV7-3
CASSLTNGAQYF	TGTGCCAGCAGCTTAACGAACGGGGCCCAGTACTTC	NA	TRBJ2-5	NA	TRBV7-3
CSVKLAGVSSPLHF	TGCAGCGTTAAATTGGCAGGGGTCAGTTCACCCCTCCACTTT	NA	TRBJ1-6	NA	TRBV29-1